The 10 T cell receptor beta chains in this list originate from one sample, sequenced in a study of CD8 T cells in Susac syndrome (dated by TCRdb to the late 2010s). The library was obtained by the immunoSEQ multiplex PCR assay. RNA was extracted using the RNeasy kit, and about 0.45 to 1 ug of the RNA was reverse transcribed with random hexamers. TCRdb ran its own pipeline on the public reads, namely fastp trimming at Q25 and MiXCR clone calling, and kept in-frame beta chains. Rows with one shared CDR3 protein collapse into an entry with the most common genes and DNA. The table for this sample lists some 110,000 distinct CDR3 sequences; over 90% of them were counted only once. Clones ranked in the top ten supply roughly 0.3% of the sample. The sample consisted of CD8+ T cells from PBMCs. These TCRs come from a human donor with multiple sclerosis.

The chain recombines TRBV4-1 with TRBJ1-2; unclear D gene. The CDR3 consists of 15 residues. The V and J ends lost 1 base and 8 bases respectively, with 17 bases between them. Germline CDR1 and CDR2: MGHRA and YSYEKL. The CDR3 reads CASSQGERTPRGYTF. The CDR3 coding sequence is TGCGCCAGCAGCCAAGGGGAACGGACCCCTCGAGGCTACACCTTC.

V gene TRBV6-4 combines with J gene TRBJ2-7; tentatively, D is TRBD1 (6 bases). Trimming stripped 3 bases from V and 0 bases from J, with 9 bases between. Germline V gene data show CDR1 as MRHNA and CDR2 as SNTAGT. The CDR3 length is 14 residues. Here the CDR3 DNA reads TGTGCCAGCAGTGATAGGGGGAGCTCCTACGAGCAGTACGTC. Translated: CASSDRGSSYEQYV.

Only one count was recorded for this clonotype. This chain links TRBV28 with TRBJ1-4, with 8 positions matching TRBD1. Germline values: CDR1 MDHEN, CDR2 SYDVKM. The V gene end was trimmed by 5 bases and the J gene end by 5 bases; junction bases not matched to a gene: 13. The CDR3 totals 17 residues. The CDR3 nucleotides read TGTGCCAGCAGTGTCTGGGACAGGAGATTACCAAATGAAAAACTGTTTTTT. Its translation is CASSVWDRRLPNEKLFF.

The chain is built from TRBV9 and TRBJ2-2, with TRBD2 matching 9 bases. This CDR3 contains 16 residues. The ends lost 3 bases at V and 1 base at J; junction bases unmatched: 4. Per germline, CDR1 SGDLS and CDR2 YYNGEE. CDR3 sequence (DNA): TGTGCCAGCAGCGAGGGACTAGCTGAGAACACCGGGGAGCTGTTTTTT. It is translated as CASSEGLAENTGELFF.

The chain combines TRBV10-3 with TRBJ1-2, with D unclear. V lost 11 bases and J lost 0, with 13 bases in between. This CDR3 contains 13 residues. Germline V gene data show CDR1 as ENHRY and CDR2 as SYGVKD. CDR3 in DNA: TGTGCCGCCCTCCACAGCACTAACTATGGCTACACCTTC. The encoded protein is CAALHSTNYGYTF.

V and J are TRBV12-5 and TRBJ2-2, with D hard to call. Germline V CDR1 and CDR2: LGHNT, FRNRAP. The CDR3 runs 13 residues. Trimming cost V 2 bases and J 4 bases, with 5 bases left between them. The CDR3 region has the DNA TGTGCTAGTGGTTTGTGGGGCACCGGGGAGCTGTTTTTT. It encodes CASGLWGTGELFF.

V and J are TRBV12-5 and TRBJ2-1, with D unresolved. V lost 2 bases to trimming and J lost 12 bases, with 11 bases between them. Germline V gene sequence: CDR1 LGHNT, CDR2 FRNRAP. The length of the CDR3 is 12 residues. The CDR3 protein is CASGLPHPRQFF. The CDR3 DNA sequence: TGTGCTAGTGGTTTGCCCCATCCACGGCAGTTCTTC. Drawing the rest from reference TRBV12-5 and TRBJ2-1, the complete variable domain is DARVTQTPRHKVTEMGQEVTMRCQPILGHNTVFWYRQTMMQGLELLAYFRNRAPLDDSGMPKDRFSAEMPDATLATLKIQPSEPRDSAVYFCASGLPHPRQFFGPGTRLTVL.

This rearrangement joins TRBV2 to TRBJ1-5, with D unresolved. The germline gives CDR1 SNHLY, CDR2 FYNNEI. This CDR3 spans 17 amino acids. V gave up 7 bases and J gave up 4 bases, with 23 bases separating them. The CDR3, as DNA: TGTGCCAGCACTTTTTCGGCAAGACAAGGGTCGAATCAGCCCCAGCATTTT. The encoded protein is CASTFSARQGSNQPQHF. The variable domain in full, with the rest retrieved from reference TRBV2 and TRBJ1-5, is EPEVTQTPSHQVTQMGQEVILRCVPISNHLYFYWYRQILGQKVEFLVSFYNNEISEKSEIFDDQFSVERPDGSNFTLKIRSTKLEDSAMYFCASTFSARQGSNQPQHFGDGTRLSIL.

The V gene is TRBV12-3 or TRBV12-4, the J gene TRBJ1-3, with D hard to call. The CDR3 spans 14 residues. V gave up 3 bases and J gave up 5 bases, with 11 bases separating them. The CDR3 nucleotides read TGTGCCAGCAGTTTTATCTCGGGGAGAAACACCATATATTTT. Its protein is CASSFISGRNTIYF.

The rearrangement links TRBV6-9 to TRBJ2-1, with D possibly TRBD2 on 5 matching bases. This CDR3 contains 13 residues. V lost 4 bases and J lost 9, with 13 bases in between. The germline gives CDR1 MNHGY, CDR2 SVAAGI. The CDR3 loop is CASSSSESGEQFF. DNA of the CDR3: TGTGCCAGCAGTTCCTCGGAGAGCGGTGAGCAGTTCTTC.